This TCR beta chain was identified in a study of CD8+ T cells in alopecia areata. Only a few counts were recorded for this clone. RNA extraction was followed by reverse transcription into cDNA, which acted as the sequencing template. Sequencing used immunoSEQ multiplex PCR; TCRdb keeps in-frame clones, though not all of them. The data hold more than 75,000 clones, with around 38% observed a single time. The receptor was isolated from a human donor with alopecia areata. Sequencing was done on a sample of CD4+ T cells sorted from blood.

The DNA of the CDR3 is TGTGCCAGCCGTCAAAACTCTGGAAACACCATATATTTT. Translated: CASRQNSGNTIYF. The chain recombines TRBV6-5 with TRBJ1-3; D not certain. The CDR3 is 13 amino acids. Germline-derived CDR1 and CDR2 are MNHEY and SVGAGI. The V end was cut by 8 bases, the J end by 0 bases, with 8 bases between.